A selection of T cell receptor beta chains follows, all from one sample in a study of human T cells and chemical hapten exposure. One entry per CDR3 protein results from TCRdb running MiXCR on the RACE reads. The sample lists 350,000 to 400,000 distinct CDR3 sequences; about 6.9% were seen once. Sequenced material: whole blood, taken in connection with sensitization to the hapten diphenylcyclopropenone (DPC). Receptor source: a woman aged 18-30 years with alopecia areata. Some clones in this sample may be carry-over from other donors' samples. The CDR3 runs from the conserved cysteine through the conserved F or W. The D gene is left open where the match is weak. The listing skips clone size in some rows; elsewhere it reads once, few, many or a size class.

size: few
D: NA
V: TRBV2
J: TRBJ1-1
CDR3: CASSVDHGGTEAFF
DNA: TGTGCCAGCAGTGTAGACCACGGGGGCACTGAAGCTTTCTTT

size: few
D: NA
V: TRBV21-1
J: TRBJ2-4
CDR3: CASSKGNVQYF
DNA: TGTGCCAGCAGCAAAGGGAACGTACAGTACTTC

size: many
D: NA
V: TRBV6-1
J: TRBJ1-2
CDR3: CASISYGYTF
DNA: TGTGCCAGCATTTCCTATGGCTACACCTTC

size: many
D: TRBD1
V: TRBV5-1
J: TRBJ1-2
CDR3: CASSPEPGTARGYTF
DNA: TGCGCCAGCAGCCCGGAACCGGGGACAGCGAGGGGCTACACCTTC

size: many
D: NA
V: TRBV20-1
J: TRBJ1-2
CDR3: CSARDPLLGANYGYTF
DNA: TGCAGTGCTAGAGACCCCCTGTTAGGGGCTAACTATGGCTACACCTTC

size: many
D: TRBD2
V: TRBV10-3
J: TRBJ2-5
CDR3: CAISERRLAGEETQYF
DNA: TGTGCCATCAGTGAGAGACGACTAGCGGGGGAAGAGACCCAGTACTTC

size: many
D: NA
V: TRBV7-2
J: TRBJ2-2
CDR3: CASSLAQNTGELFF
DNA: TGTGCCAGCAGCTTAGCGCAGAACACCGGGGAGCTGTTTTTT

size: many
D: NA
V: TRBV12-3/TRBV12-4
J: TRBJ2-2
CDR3: CASSPRTGNTGELFF
DNA: TGTGCCAGCAGTCCCAGGACGGGGAACACCGGGGAGCTGTTTTTT

size: many
D: NA
V: TRBV12-3/TRBV12-4
J: TRBJ2-6
CDR3: CASSPLRTGANVLTF
DNA: TGTGCCAGCAGTCCCCTAAGGACTGGGGCCAACGTCCTGACTTTC

size: many
D: TRBD1
V: TRBV29-1
J: TRBJ1-2
CDR3: CSVEDLTGAEGYTF
DNA: TGCAGCGTTGAAGATTTGACAGGGGCGGAGGGCTACACCTTC

size: many
D: TRBD1
V: TRBV20-1
J: TRBJ1-1
CDR3: CSLTGPNTEAFF
DNA: TGCAGTTTGACAGGGCCGAACACTGAAGCTTTCTTT

size: NA
D: TRBD1
V: TRBV6-5
J: TRBJ1-6
CDR3: CASSFETGLTSPLHF
DNA: TGTGCCAGCAGTTTCGAGACAGGGCTTACCTCACCCCTCCACTTT

size: many
D: TRBD1
V: TRBV4-3
J: TRBJ1-1
CDR3: CASSQQTGDLEAFF
DNA: TGCGCCAGCAGCCAACAAACAGGGGATCTTGAAGCTTTCTTT

size: many
D: NA
V: TRBV2
J: TRBJ1-1
CDR3: CASSEAGGGTEAFF
DNA: TGTGCCAGCAGTGAAGCCGGGGGGGGAACTGAAGCTTTCTTT

size: few
D: TRBD2
V: TRBV29-1
J: TRBJ2-1
CDR3: CSAYPLAGGNNEQFF
DNA: TGCAGCGCCTACCCTCTAGCGGGGGGCAACAATGAGCAGTTCTTC

size: NA
D: NA
V: TRBV5-6
J: TRBJ2-2
CDR3: CASSSDTRGTGELFF
DNA: TGTGCCAGCAGCTCAGATACTCGGGGCACCGGGGAGCTGTTTTTT

size: few
D: NA
V: TRBV19
J: TRBJ2-1
CDR3: CASNGGLGMDEQFF
DNA: TGTGCCAGTAATGGCGGGTTGGGTATGGATGAGCAGTTCTTC

size: NA
D: TRBD1
V: TRBV6-5
J: TRBJ1-6
CDR3: CASSYYIAGQGADSPLHF
DNA: TGTGCCAGCAGTTACTACATCGCGGGACAGGGGGCAGATTCACCCCTCCACTTT

size: few
D: NA
V: TRBV24-1
J: TRBJ1-2
CDR3: CATREGLNYGYTF
DNA: TGTGCCACCCGAGAGGGGCTAAACTATGGCTACACCTTC

size: many
D: TRBD1
V: TRBV6-1
J: TRBJ1-2
CDR3: CASSPTYPQGPTDYGYTF
DNA: TGTGCCAGCAGCCCTACTTATCCACAGGGGCCAACTGACTATGGCTACACCTTC

size: many
D: TRBD1
V: TRBV2
J: TRBJ1-1
CDR3: CASSVDRGRGHTMNTEAFF
DNA: TGTGCCAGCAGTGTCGACAGGGGAAGGGGCCATACGATGAACACTGAAGCTTTCTTT

size: many
D: NA
V: TRBV5-1
J: TRBJ2-5
CDR3: CASSLGSGAKETQYF
DNA: TGCGCCAGCAGCTTGGGGAGCGGAGCTAAAGAGACCCAGTACTTC

size: NA
D: TRBD2
V: TRBV7-9
J: TRBJ2-5
CDR3: CASSLTPGGPPETQYF
DNA: TGTGCCAGCAGCTTAACTCCGGGGGGGCCGCCGGAGACCCAGTACTTC

size: many
D: NA
V: TRBV7-2
J: TRBJ1-1
CDR3: CASSRTREAEAFF
DNA: TGTGCCAGCAGCCGGACAAGGGAAGCTGAAGCTTTCTTT

size: many
D: NA
V: TRBV6-2/TRBV6-3
J: TRBJ2-3
CDR3: CASSGFPSTDTQYF
DNA: TGTGCCAGTTCGGGCTTCCCTAGCACAGATACGCAGTATTTT

size: few
D: NA
V: TRBV5-1
J: TRBJ2-1
CDR3: CASSLILATGNEQFF
DNA: TGCGCCAGCAGCTTGATTCTAGCAACGGGTAATGAGCAGTTCTTC

size: many
D: TRBD1
V: TRBV7-2
J: TRBJ1-4
CDR3: CASSLRRGGATNEKLFF
DNA: TGTGCCAGCAGCCTTAGAAGAGGGGGCGCAACTAATGAAAAACTGTTTTTT

size: many
D: TRBD1
V: TRBV13
J: TRBJ2-2
CDR3: CASSAYRTGVNTGELFF
DNA: TGTGCCAGCAGCGCCTACCGGACAGGGGTGAACACCGGGGAGCTGTTTTTT

size: many
D: NA
V: TRBV7-8
J: TRBJ1-6
CDR3: CASSLSGQGHSPLHF
DNA: TGTGCCAGCAGCTTATCAGGTCAAGGTCATTCACCCCTCCACTTT

size: many
D: NA
V: TRBV6-1
J: TRBJ1-6
CDR3: CASSETPHSPLHF
DNA: TGTGCCAGCAGTGAAACCCCTCACTCACCCCTCCACTTT

size: few
D: NA
V: TRBV19
J: TRBJ1-1
CDR3: CASSSGLPGEITEAFF
DNA: TGTGCCAGTAGTAGTGGGCTCCCGGGGGAGATCACTGAAGCTTTCTTT

size: many
D: TRBD1
V: TRBV24-1
J: TRBJ1-3
CDR3: CATSDGGQDPGNTIYF
DNA: TGTGCCACCAGTGATGGCGGACAGGATCCTGGAAACACCATATATTTT

size: many
D: TRBD1
V: TRBV28
J: TRBJ1-2
CDR3: CASSFGTGDGYTF
DNA: TGTGCCAGCAGTTTTGGAACAGGGGATGGCTACACCTTC

size: many
D: NA
V: TRBV28
J: TRBJ2-5
CDR3: CASSLAEETQYF
DNA: TGTGCCAGCAGTTTAGCCGAAGAGACCCAGTACTTC

size: many
D: TRBD1
V: TRBV18
J: TRBJ1-6
CDR3: CASSQTTGAYNSPLHF
DNA: TGTGCCAGCTCGCAAACGACAGGGGCCTATAATTCACCCCTCCACTTT

size: few
D: NA
V: TRBV20-1
J: TRBJ1-2
CDR3: CSARDPPEKRYGYTF
DNA: TGCAGTGCTAGAGATCCCCCCGAGAAACGTTATGGCTACACCTTC

size: many
D: NA
V: TRBV7-9
J: TRBJ1-1
CDR3: CASSFSTKPGPRGVEAFF
DNA: TGTGCCAGCAGCTTTTCGACTAAACCGGGACCCCGGGGAGTTGAAGCTTTCTTT

size: few
D: NA
V: TRBV12-3/TRBV12-4
J: TRBJ2-2
CDR3: CASSPPSSRTYIVGELFF
DNA: TGTGCCAGCAGTCCACCCTCAAGTAGGACCTACATCGTGGGGGAGCTGTTTTTT

size: few
D: TRBD2
V: TRBV20-1
J: TRBJ2-3
CDR3: CSARKAGGKGTQYF
DNA: TGCAGTGCTAGAAAAGCGGGGGGCAAGGGTACGCAGTATTTT

size: NA
D: TRBD1
V: TRBV20-1
J: TRBJ2-7
CDR3: CSATGQGYEQYF
DNA: TGCAGTGCTACCGGACAGGGGTACGAGCAGTACTTC

size: many
D: TRBD1
V: TRBV18
J: TRBJ1-1
CDR3: CASSPLTGGMNTEAFF
DNA: TGTGCCAGCTCACCACTGACAGGGGGGATGAACACTGAAGCTTTCTTT

size: few
D: NA
V: TRBV5-1
J: TRBJ2-4
CDR3: CASSLGQLRNIQYF
DNA: TGCGCCAGCAGCCTAGGACAGCTTAGAAACATTCAGTACTTC